The rows below give T cell receptor beta chains drawn from one sample of a study of blood T cells in healthy people across ages. TCRdb passed the 5' RACE reads through MiXCR, listing each CDR3 protein once. The table shows around 580,000 distinct CDR3 sequences, with roughly 43% occurring only once. The sample comprised blood. The receptors originated from a man at least 80 years old in good health. The CDR3 runs from the conserved cysteine through the conserved F or W. The D gene is left open where the match is weak. For some rows the clone size is stated as once, few or many, or as a class when expanded; others skip it.

J: TRBJ1-2
D: .
size: .
V: TRBV27
CDR3: CASSTSGLYGYTF
DNA: TGTGCCAGCAGCACCTCAGGGCTCTATGGCTACACCTTC

J: TRBJ2-7
D: .
size: .
V: TRBV7-2
CDR3: CASSLGPDSGQYF
DNA: TGTGCCAGCAGCTTAGGGCCGGACTCGGGGCAGTACTTC

J: TRBJ2-5
D: TRBD2
size: .
V: TRBV6-6
CDR3: CASRSSGVQETQYF
DNA: TGTGCCAGCAGATCTAGCGGGGTCCAAGAGACCCAGTACTTC

J: TRBJ2-7
D: TRBD2
size: .
V: TRBV3-1
CDR3: CASSQGSGGAFEQYF
DNA: TGTGCCAGCAGCCAAGGGTCGGGAGGGGCGTTCGAGCAGTACTTC

J: TRBJ2-3
D: .
size: .
V: TRBV12-3/TRBV12-4
CDR3: CASSLLRRADTQYF
DNA: TGTGCCAGCAGTTTGCTTAGGAGAGCAGATACGCAGTATTTT

J: TRBJ2-7
D: .
size: .
V: TRBV3-1
CDR3: CASSQVSSASSYEQYF
DNA: TGTGCCAGCAGCCAGGTGTCTAGCGCGAGCTCCTACGAGCAGTACTTC

J: TRBJ2-7
D: .
size: many
V: TRBV6-5
CDR3: CASSYGGEQYF
DNA: TGTGCCAGCAGTTACGGGGGCGAGCAGTACTTC

J: TRBJ2-3
D: .
size: few
V: TRBV5-1
CDR3: CASSSTGYTDTQYF
DNA: TGCGCCAGCAGCTCTACAGGGTACACAGATACGCAGTATTTT

J: TRBJ1-2
D: TRBD1
size: few
V: TRBV20-1
CDR3: CSAIQGVTNYGYTF
DNA: TGCAGTGCTATACAGGGGGTTACTAACTATGGCTACACCTTC

J: TRBJ1-1
D: .
size: .
V: TRBV10-3
CDR3: CAISGEDKGNTEAFF
DNA: TGTGCCATCAGTGGGGAGGACAAGGGGAACACTGAAGCTTTCTTT

J: TRBJ1-2
D: .
size: few
V: TRBV25-1
CDR3: CASNGDNLGGYTF
DNA: TGTGCCAGCAATGGGGACAACCTCGGAGGCTACACCTTC

J: TRBJ2-7
D: TRBD1
size: few
V: TRBV6-2/TRBV6-3
CDR3: CASDGTGSSYEQYF
DNA: TGTGCCAGCGACGGGACAGGGAGCTCCTACGAGCAGTACTTC

J: TRBJ1-2
D: .
size: .
V: TRBV4-3
CDR3: CASSQDLQNREDGYTF
DNA: TGCGCCAGCAGCCAAGATCTGCAAAATAGGGAGGATGGCTACACCTTC

J: TRBJ2-7
D: .
size: .
V: TRBV21-1
CDR3: CASSKEAGGHEQYF
DNA: TGTGCCAGCAGCAAAGAGGCAGGGGGCCACGAGCAGTACTTC

J: TRBJ2-7
D: TRBD2
size: .
V: TRBV5-1
CDR3: CASSLQASGNYEQYF
DNA: TGCGCCAGCAGCTTGCAGGCTAGCGGGAACTACGAGCAGTACTTC

J: TRBJ2-7
D: .
size: .
V: TRBV28
CDR3: CASSVHRDGSYEQYF
DNA: TGTGCCAGCAGTGTCCACCGGGACGGATCCTACGAGCAGTACTTC